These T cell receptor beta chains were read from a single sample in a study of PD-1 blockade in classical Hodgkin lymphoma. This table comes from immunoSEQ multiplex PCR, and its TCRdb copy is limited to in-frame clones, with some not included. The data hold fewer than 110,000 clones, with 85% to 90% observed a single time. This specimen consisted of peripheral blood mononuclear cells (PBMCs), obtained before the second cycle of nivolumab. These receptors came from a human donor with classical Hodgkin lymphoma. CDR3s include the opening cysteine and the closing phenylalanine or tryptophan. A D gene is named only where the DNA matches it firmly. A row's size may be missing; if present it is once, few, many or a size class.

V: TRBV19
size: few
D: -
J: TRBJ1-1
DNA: TGTGCCAGTAGTATAAACAAGAACACTGAAGCTTTCTTT
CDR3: CASSINKNTEAFF

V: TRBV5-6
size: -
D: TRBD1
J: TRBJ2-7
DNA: TGTGCCAGCAGCCCCTCCGGGACAGGCTCCTACGAGCAGTACTTC
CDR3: CASSPSGTGSYEQYF

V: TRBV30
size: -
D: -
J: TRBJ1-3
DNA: TGTGCCTGGAGTGCCCTGGACGCTACCATATATTTT
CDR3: CAWSALDATIYF

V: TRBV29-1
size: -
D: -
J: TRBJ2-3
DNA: TGCAGCGTTGAAGAGGTTGCCACAGATACGCAGTATTTT
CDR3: CSVEEVATDTQYF

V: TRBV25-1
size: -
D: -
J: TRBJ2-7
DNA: TGTGCCAGCAGTGGTGACCCCTACGAGCAGTACTTC
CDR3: CASSGDPYEQYF

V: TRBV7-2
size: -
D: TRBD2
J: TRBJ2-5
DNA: TGTGCCAGCAGCCGTACTAGCGGGGGGGCGGAGACCCAGTACTTC
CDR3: CASSRTSGGAETQYF

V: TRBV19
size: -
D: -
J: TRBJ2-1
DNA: TGTGCCAGTAGTATTAGTCAGGGGGGGTACAATGAGCAGTTCTTC
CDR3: CASSISQGGYNEQFF

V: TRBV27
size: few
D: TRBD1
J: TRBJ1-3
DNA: TGTGCCAGCAGTACAACAGGGGGCGCGGCTGGAAACACCATATATTTT
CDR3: CASSTTGGAAGNTIYF

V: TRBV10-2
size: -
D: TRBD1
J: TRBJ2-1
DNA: TGCGCCAGCAGTGAGTCGGTTGGGAGGAGGACAGGGAACGTTAAAGATGACAATGAGCAGTTCTTC
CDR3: CASSESVGRRTGNVKDDNEQFF

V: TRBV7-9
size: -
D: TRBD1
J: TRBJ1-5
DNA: TGTGCCAGCAGCTTAGGTGCAGGGGGGCCCAATCAGCCCCAGCATTTT
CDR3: CASSLGAGGPNQPQHF

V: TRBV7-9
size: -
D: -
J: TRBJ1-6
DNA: TGTGCCAGCAGCTTAGATCGGGGTCGGAGGTCACCCCTCCACTTT
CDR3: CASSLDRGRRSPLHF

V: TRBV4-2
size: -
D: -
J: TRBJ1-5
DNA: TGTGCCAGCAGCCAAGAGGGGGCAGATGACAATCAGCCCCAGCATTTT
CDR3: CASSQEGADDNQPQHF

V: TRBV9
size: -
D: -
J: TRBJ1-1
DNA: TGTGCCAGCAGCCCCCCCCCGGGGGCAAATGAAGCTTTCTTT
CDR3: CASSPPPGANEAFF

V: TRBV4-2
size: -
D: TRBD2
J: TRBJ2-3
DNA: TGTGCCAGCAGCCCGACTAGCGGGGGGGCAGATACGCAGTATTTT
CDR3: CASSPTSGGADTQYF

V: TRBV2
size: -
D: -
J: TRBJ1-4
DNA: TGTGCCAGCAGTGAACTGGGGGGGCGCGTCAGCGAAAAACTGTTTTTT
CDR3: CASSELGGRVSEKLFF

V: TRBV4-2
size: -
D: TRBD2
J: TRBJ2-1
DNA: TGTGCCAGCAGCCAAAGAGGTAGTAGCGGGGGCGCAAATGAGCAGTTCTTC
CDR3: CASSQRGSSGGANEQFF

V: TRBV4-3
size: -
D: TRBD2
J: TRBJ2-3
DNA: TGCGCCAGCAGCCAAGATTGGCGGGGGGTAGCAGATACGCAGTATTTT
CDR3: CASSQDWRGVADTQYF

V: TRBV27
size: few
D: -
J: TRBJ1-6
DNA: TGTGCCAGCAGTTTAAGTACGTCCCTGGGGTCCCTCCACTTT
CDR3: CASSLSTSLGSLHF

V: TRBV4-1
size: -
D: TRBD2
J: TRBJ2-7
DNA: TGCGCCAGCAGCCGAGAGGGCGGGGGGGCCGACAAGCAGTACTTC
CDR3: CASSREGGGADKQYF

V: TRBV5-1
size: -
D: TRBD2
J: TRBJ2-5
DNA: TGCGCCAGCAGCCCCTCGAGGCTAGCGGGGGGCGGGCTGGCGACCCAGTACTTC
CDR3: CASSPSRLAGGGLATQYF

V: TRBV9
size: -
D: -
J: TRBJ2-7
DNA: TGTGCCAGCAGCGTTTCGGGTTGGCCCTACGAGCAGTACTTC
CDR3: CASSVSGWPYEQYF

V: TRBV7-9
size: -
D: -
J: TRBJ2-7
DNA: TGTGCCAGCAGCTTAGCCCAGGGGCTCTCCTACGAGCAGTACTTC
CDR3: CASSLAQGLSYEQYF

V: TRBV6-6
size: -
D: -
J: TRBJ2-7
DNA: TGTGCCAGCAGTTACCGCGGGACAGCATACGAGCAGTACTTC
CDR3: CASSYRGTAYEQYF

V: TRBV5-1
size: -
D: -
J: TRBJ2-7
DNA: TGCGCCAGTCGCCGGGAAATACGATCCTACGAGCAGTACTTC
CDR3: CASRREIRSYEQYF

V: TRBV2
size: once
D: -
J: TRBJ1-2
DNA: TGTGCCAGCAGCCCGGAGGGGTTTGGCTACACCTTC
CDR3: CASSPEGFGYTF

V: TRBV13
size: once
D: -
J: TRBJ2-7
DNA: TGTGCCAGCAGCTCAGGGACTTCCGCCTACGAGCAGTACTTC
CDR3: CASSSGTSAYEQYF

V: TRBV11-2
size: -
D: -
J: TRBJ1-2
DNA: TGTGCCAGCAGCGCCCATACAGGGTTGGTCGGCTACACCTTC
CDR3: CASSAHTGLVGYTF

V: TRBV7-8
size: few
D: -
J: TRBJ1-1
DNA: TGTGCCAGCAGCTTAAATAGAGAAGAAGCTTTCTTT
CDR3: CASSLNREEAFF

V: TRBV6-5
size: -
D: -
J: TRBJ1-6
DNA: TGTGCCAGCAGTTACGGGCCGAATTCACCCCTCCACTTT
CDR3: CASSYGPNSPLHF

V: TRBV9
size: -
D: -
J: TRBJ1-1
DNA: TGTGCCGCTAGGGACGTTCCTGGAGCTTTCTTT
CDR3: CAARDVPGAFF

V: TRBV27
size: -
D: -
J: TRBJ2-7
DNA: TGTGCCAGCAGTTTAATGGGGCGACAGGACATCTACGAGCAGTACTTC
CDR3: CASSLMGRQDIYEQYF

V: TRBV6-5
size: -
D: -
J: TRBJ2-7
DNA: TGTGCCAGCAGTTACATGGCACTCTCCTACGAGCAGTACTTC
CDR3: CASSYMALSYEQYF

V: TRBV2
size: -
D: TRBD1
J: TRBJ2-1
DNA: TGTGCCAGCAGTGATCCGGGACAGGGTCGTCTGGGGCAGTTCTTC
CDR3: CASSDPGQGRLGQFF

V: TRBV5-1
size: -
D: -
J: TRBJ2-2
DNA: TGCGCCAGCAGCTTGGAAGGCGCCGGGGAGCTGTTTTTT
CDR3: CASSLEGAGELFF

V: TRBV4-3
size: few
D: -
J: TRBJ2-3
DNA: TGCGCCAGCAGCCAAGGTCCACGGGGCAACACAGATACGCAGTATTTT
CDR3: CASSQGPRGNTDTQYF

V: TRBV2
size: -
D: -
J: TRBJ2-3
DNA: TGTGCCAGCAATGGCTTTAAGGGCGGGGATACGCAGTATTTT
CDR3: CASNGFKGGDTQYF

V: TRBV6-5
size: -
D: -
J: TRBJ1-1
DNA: TGTGCCAGCAGCGATAACACTGAAGCTTTCTTT
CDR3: CASSDNTEAFF

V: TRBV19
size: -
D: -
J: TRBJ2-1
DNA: TGTGCCAGTAGAGAGGGACGAAGCAACAATGAGCAGTTCTTC
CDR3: CASREGRSNNEQFF

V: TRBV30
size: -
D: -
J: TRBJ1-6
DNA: TGTGCCTGGACTTCGGGCAATTCACCCCTCCACTTT
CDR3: CAWTSGNSPLHF

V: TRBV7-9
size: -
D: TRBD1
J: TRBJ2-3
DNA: TGTGCCAGCAGCTTCCTACAGGGGGCGAATACGCAGTATTTT
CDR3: CASSFLQGANTQYF

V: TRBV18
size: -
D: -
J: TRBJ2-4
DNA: TGTGCCAGCTCCGAAATGACAGTAGCCAAAAACATTCAGTACTTC
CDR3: CASSEMTVAKNIQYF

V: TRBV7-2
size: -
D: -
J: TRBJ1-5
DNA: TGTGCCAGCAGCTTAGATGTACTTGGCAATCAGCCCCAGCATTTT
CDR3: CASSLDVLGNQPQHF